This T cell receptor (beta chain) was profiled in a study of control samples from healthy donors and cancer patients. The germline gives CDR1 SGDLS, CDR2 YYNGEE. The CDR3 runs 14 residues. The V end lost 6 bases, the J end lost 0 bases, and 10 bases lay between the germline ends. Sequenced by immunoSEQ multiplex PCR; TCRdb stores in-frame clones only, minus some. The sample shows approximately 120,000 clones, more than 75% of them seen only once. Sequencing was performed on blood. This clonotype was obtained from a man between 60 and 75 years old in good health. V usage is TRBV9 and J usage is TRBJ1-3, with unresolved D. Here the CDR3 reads CASTDVLSGNTIYF. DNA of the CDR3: TGTGCCAGCACAGATGTCCTCTCTGGAAACACCATATATTTT. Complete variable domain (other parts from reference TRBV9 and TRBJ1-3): DSGVTQTPKHLITATGQRVTLRCSPRSGDLSVYWYQQSLDQGLQFLIQYYNGEERAKGNILERFSAQQFPDLHSELNLSSLELGDSALYFCASTDVLSGNTIYFGEGSWLTVV.